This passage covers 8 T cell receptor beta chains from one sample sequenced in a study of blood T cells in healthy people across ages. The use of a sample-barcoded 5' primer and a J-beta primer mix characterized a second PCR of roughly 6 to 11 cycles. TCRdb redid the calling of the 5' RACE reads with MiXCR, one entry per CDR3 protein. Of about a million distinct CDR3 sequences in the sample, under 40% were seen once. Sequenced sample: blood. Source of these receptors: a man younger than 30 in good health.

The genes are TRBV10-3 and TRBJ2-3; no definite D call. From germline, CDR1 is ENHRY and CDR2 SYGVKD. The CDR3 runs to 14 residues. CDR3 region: CVVTPGLSTDTQYF. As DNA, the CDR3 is TGTGTCGTGACCCCGGGCCTAAGCACAGATACGCAGTATTTT.

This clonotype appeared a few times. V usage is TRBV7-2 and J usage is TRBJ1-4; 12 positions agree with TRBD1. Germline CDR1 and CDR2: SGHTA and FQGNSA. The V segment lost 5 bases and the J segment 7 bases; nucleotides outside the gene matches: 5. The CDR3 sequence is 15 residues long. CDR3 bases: TGTGCCAGCAGCCGCTCGGGACAGGGGGCTGAAAAACTGTTTTTT. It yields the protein CASSRSGQGAEKLFF.

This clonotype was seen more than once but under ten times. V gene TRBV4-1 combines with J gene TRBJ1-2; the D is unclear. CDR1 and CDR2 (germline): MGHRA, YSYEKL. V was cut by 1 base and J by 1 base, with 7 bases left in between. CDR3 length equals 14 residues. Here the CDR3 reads CASSQAGVNYGYTF. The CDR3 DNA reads TGCGCCAGCAGCCAAGCTGGGGTTAACTATGGCTACACCTTC.

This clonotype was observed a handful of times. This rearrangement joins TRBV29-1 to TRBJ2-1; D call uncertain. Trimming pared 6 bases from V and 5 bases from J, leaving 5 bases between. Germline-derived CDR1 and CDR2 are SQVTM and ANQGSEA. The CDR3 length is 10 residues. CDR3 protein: CSVPNNEQFF. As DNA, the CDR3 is TGCAGCGTCCCAAACAATGAGCAGTTCTTC.

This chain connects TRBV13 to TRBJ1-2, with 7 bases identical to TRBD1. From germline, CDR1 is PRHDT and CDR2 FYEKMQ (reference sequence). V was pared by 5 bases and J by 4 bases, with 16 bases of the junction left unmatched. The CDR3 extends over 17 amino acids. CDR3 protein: CASSHYGLDRASYGYTF. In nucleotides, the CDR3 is TGTGCCAGCAGCCACTACGGGTTAGACAGGGCTTCCTATGGCTACACCTTC.

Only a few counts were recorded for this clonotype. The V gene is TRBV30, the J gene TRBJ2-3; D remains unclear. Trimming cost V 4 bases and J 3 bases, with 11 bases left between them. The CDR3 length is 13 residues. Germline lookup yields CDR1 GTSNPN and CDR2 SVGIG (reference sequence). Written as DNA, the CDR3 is TGTGCCTGGACCCCCGTTGGGACAGATACGCAGTATTTT. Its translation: CAWTPVGTDTQYF.

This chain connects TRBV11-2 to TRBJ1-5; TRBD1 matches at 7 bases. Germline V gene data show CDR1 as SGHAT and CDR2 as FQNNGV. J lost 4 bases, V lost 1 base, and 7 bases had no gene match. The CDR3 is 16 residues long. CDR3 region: CASSLAETGQNQPQHF. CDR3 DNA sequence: TGTGCCAGCAGCTTAGCCGAGACAGGGCAAAATCAGCCCCAGCATTTT.

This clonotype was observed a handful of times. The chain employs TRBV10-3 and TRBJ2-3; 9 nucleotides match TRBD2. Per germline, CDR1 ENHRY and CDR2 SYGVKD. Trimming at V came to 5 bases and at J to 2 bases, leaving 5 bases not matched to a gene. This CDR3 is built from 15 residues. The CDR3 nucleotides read TGTGCCATCAGTCAATTAGCGGGGGCCACAGATACGCAGTATTTT. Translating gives CAISQLAGATDTQYF.